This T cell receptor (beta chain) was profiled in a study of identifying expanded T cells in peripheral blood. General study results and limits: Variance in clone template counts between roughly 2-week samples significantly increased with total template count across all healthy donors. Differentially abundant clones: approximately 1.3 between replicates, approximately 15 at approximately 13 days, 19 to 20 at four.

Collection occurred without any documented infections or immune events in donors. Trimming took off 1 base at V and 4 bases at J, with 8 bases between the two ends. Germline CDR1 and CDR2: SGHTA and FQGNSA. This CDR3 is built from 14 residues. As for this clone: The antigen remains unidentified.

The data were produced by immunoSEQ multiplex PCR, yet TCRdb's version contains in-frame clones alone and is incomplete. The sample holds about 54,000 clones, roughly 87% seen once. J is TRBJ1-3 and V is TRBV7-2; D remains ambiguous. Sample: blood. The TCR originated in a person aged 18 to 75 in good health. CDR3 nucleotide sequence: TGTGCCAGCAGCTTAGTAACTGAAGGAAACACCATATATTTT. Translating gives CASSLVTEGNTIYF.